This TCR beta chain is from a study of shared clonotypes between healthy human individuals (TCRdb year 2020). Regarding the complete study: The cohort included a few men and a couple of women between 18 and 49 years of age. Different laboratories and diverse techniques were used to prepare libraries and sequence TCR repertoires, to increase sequencing depth and limit assay-specific biases. Between about 0.85 and 9.5 billion PBMCs per donor were obtained by leukapheresis. For each donor, three plates each were used for CD4 naive and CD4 memory, two plates were used for CD8 naive, and one plate was used for CD8 memory. The study deeply sequenced blood TCR repertoires of several healthy adults to estimate repertoire size and the extent of clonotype sharing between individuals. Study-wide findings and limitations: Pairwise subsampling led to the expectation that sequencing depth would affect the degree of clonotype sharing among donors. Sampling was restricted to blood, and TCR repertoires in tissue are likely to differ from TCR repertoires in blood. Incomplete sequencing was indicated by rarefaction of sorted-subset datasets, despite the large sequencing depth. About 5% of naive CD4, 3.5% of naive CD8, roughly 2.4% of memory CD4, and approximately 0.4% of memory CD8 clonotypes were shared across several donors. Larger estimated clonotype richness was generally found for naive subsets than for memory subsets. The small number of donors limited the genetic and exposure-history diversity represented. Compared with non-shared clonotypes, the clonotypes found in all four sorted-subset donors had higher generation probabilities.

TCR CDR3 regions were amplified from genomic DNA by multiplex PCR using the deep immunoSEQ assay. For each cell subset, the extracted genomic DNA was distributed evenly across all wells of several immunoSEQ 96-well plates, and each plate served as one replicate. For sorted subsets, approximately 190 ng genomic DNA, equal to 30,000 to 35,000 T cell genomes, was loaded into each replicate PCR. Purified libraries were quantified with a Qubit 3.0 fluorometer, sized on a Bioanalyzer 2100, and re-quantified with the KAPA Library Quantification kit. A separate single-read 150-cycle Illumina NextSeq 550 flow cell was used to sequence each immunoSEQ 96-well plate. As for the authors' bioinformatics: The immunoSEQ output contained only junctional sequences without quality scores, so filtering could not match that applied to full-length reads. Sequences were annotated with PyIR, a Python wrapper for IgBLAST v1.9, and V/J genes and CDR3 were assigned using IMGT germline references. Reads were removed for weak V/J assignments (E-value above 1e-6), missing CDR3, stop codons, out-of-frame junctions, or ambiguous translated residues. V3J clonotypes were defined as sequences sharing an identical inferred V gene, J gene, and CDR3 amino acid sequence. The percentage overlap between two repertoires was calculated by dividing the number of shared unique clonotypes by the size of the smaller repertoire. Three approaches were used to assess repertoire richness: RTK rarefaction, the Chao1 estimator, and Recon v2.1 estimates of unobserved clonotypes. OLGA was used to compute generation probabilities for all TCRbeta clonotypes that the gDNA method yielded from a handful of donors. The clones in this table, taken by TCRdb from immuneACCESS, are in-frame only. Not every clone is retained; where verified, under half of the shortfall comes from an unresolved V gene, and the cause of the rest is unknown. The DNA was the basis for D and trimming; V, J and clone size are from that table. This sample holds 600,000 to 800,000 clones; over 55% were observed only once. Of the sample, around 1.7% falls within the top ten clones.

After removal of 6 bases from V and 0 bases from J, the junction retains 3 bases not matched to a gene. The CDR3 has 15 amino acids, counting the end cysteine and phenylalanine. The CDR3 DNA has 45 bases and is translated from base 1. Per the germline V gene, MDHEN is the CDR1 and SYDVKM is the CDR2. Donors were healthy HIV-negative adults with no recently reported acute infections or vaccinations. Every donor was a Caucasian adult residing in Nashville, Tennessee, USA. Magnetic negative selection was used to enrich CD4+ T cells, after which naive cells were positively selected on CD45RA and the negative fraction became the memory subset. After blood collection by leukapheresis, PBMCs were isolated using Ficoll-Histopaque density gradient centrifugation and then cryopreserved in the vapor phase of liquid nitrogen. Analytical flow cytometry was used to check the purity and quantity of each magnetically sorted T cell population. Each sorted fraction had its genomic DNA isolated and then quantified by UV absorbance on a Nanodrop 2000c.

As for this clone: Its cognate antigen has yet to be identified. No quality values exist for individual bases; no much larger clone is one base distant.

The sequence was obtained from a woman aged 25 to 39 in good health. The sequenced material came from memory CD4+ T cells sorted from blood. In light of the paper, this sample's cell subset or site label describes: CD45RA-negative fraction. The rearrangement joined TRBV28 to TRBJ1-4; 8 central bases correspond to TRBD1. The CDR3 reads CASRKQGATNEKLFF. The DNA sequence is as follows: TGTGCCAGCAGGAAACAGGGGGCAACTAATGAAAAACTGTTTTTT.